These 16 T cell receptor beta chains originate from one sample sequenced in a study of cytomegalovirus exposure and HLA in healthy donors (dated by TCRdb to 2016 to 2017). Library prep was done by the immunoSEQ multiplex PCR assay. For the multiplex PCR, a mixture combining 60 forward primers for TCR Vbeta segments and 13 reverse primers for TCR Jbeta segments was used. TCRdb's version of the immuneACCESS table is confined to in-frame rearrangements and falls short of the full clone set. An unresolved V gene accounts for under half of the shortfall where checked; the remainder is of unknown origin. This sample's clone table shows about 110,000 clones. The ten largest clones take up under 0.7% of the sample. The specimen sequenced was PBMCs. The receptors were sampled from a middle-aged man in good health and CMV-seronegative.

The chain couples TRBV7-9 to TRBJ1-2; TRBD1 agrees at 7 bases. The J segment lost 4 bases and the V segment lost 4 bases, leaving 6 bases of the junction unmatched. This CDR3 is built from 14 residues. Germline CDR1 SEHNR, CDR2 FQNEAQ (reference sequence). The DNA of the CDR3 is TGTGCCAGCAGCTCAACAGGGGCGGGCTATGGCTACACCTTC. As protein: CASSSTGAGYGYTF.

The rearrangement joins TRBV6-6 to TRBJ2-7; D is perhaps TRBD1 (5 bases). V dropped 5 bases and J dropped 0 bases, with 8 bases sitting between them. The V gene's germline CDR1 is MNHNY and CDR2 SVGAGI (reference sequence). The CDR3 runs to 13 residues. This chain's CDR3 is CASSRTGSYEQYF. The CDR3 bases are TGTGCCAGCAGTCGAACAGGCTCCTACGAGCAGTACTTC.

The chain couples TRBV29-1 to TRBJ2-3; possible D gene TRBD2, 5 bases. The length of the CDR3 is 13 residues. Between the trimmed V and J ends, which lost 2 bases and 9 bases, there was a span of 15 bases. Germline CDR1 is SQVTM and CDR2 is ANQGSEA. CDR3 DNA sequence: TGCAGCGTTGAAAAGGAGGCACCCCTGACGCAGTATTTT. Its translation: CSVEKEAPLTQYF.

The chain has TRBV5-6 and TRBJ2-7; tentative D call: TRBD2 (5 bases). Germline CDR1 SGHDT, CDR2 YYEEEE. This CDR3 spans 19 amino acids. The V end lost 2 bases, the J end lost 7 bases, and 31 bases lay between the germline ends. CDR3 coding DNA: TGTGCCAGCAGCTTCTTCTCGTCCGATAGCGACTGGCCCTCGGGGGAGCAGTACTTC. It codes for CASSFFSSDSDWPSGEQYF.

The chain has TRBV18 and TRBJ2-7, with 9 bases that match TRBD1. CDR1 and CDR2 from the germline V gene are KGHSH and LQKENI. This CDR3 is built from 14 residues. The trim removed 5 bases at V and 4 bases at J, leaving 6 bases unmatched. CDR3 DNA sequence: TGTGCCAGCTCATGGGGACAGGGCGGTTACGAGCAGTACTTC. It translates to CASSWGQGGYEQYF.

The chain combines TRBV4-3 with TRBJ1-3; weak D call: TRBD1 (6 bases). Trimming pared 2 bases from V and 1 base from J, leaving 12 bases between. Germline CDR1 LGHNA, CDR2 YSLEER. CDR3 length equals 16 residues. The CDR3 DNA is TGCGCCAGCAGCCAAAGGGACACGACTTCTGGAAACACCATATATTTT. Translating gives CASSQRDTTSGNTIYF.

The V call is TRBV18, the J call TRBJ2-3, with a tentative D call TRBD2 (6 bases). V was pared by 4 bases and J by 4 bases, with 15 bases between. Germline V gene lookup returns CDR1 KGHSH and CDR2 LQKENI. The CDR3 sequence is 15 residues long. Here the CDR3 DNA reads TGTGCCAGCTCACTAACCGGGGGACGTGCAGATACGCAGTATTTT. This gives the protein CASSLTGGRADTQYF. Full variable domain (outside the CDR3, taken from reference TRBV18 and TRBJ2-3): NAGVMQNPRHLVRRRGQEARLRCSPMKGHSHVYWYRQLPEEGLKFMVYLQKENIIDESGMPKERFSAEFPKEGPSILRIQQVVRGDSAAYFCASSLTGGRADTQYFGPGTRLTVL.

Points on this clone: A junction end diverges from the germline sequence, so it may reflect a read error. The chain carries TRBV7-7 and TRBJ2-1; 11 bases map to TRBD2. The CDR3 runs 15 residues. Germline CDR1 SSHAT, CDR2 FNYEAQ (reference sequence). CDR3 residues: CASSLAASGRSEQFF. The CDR3 DNA is TGTGCTAGCAGCTTAGCGGCTAGCGGGAGGAGTGAGCAGTTCTTC.

The DNA of the CDR3 is TGTGCCAGCAGTGAACTAATAACTAGCGGGAGTGTCAAAAACATTCAGTACTTC. This gives the protein CASSELITSGSVKNIQYF. V is TRBV6-1 and J is TRBJ2-4, with 11 bases identical to TRBD2. J lost 3 bases, V lost 2 bases, and 9 bases had no gene match. The CDR3 runs 18 residues. Germline CDR1 is MNHNS and CDR2 is SASEGT.

J is TRBJ2-5 and V is TRBV6-6; the D gene is possibly TRBD1 (6 bases). The germline V and J ends were trimmed by 8 bases and 5 bases, with 12 bases remaining between them. This CDR3 is 12 amino acids long. Germline V gives CDR1 MNHNY, CDR2 SVGAGI (reference sequence). The CDR3 loop reads CASSQGWETQYF. CDR3 nucleotides: TGTGCCAGCTCACAGGGTTGGGAGACCCAGTACTTC.

J is TRBJ2-5 and V is TRBV4-1; D is uncertain. The V end was cut by 2 bases, the J end by 3 bases, with 4 bases between. The V gene's germline CDR1 is MGHRA and CDR2 YSYEKL. This CDR3 has 12 residues. This CDR3 reads CASSQREETQYF. CDR3 DNA sequence: TGCGCCAGCAGCCAACGGGAAGAGACCCAGTACTTC.

V and J are TRBV4-1 and TRBJ2-5, with TRBD2 matching over 7 bases. CDR1 MGHRA and CDR2 YSYEKL come from the germline V gene. V was pared by 0 bases and J by 1 base, with 5 bases of the junction left unmatched. CDR3 length: 16 residues. CDR3 in amino acids: CASSQEGEGLQETQYF. The CDR3 nucleotides are TGCGCCAGCAGCCAAGAAGGGGAGGGACTCCAAGAGACCCAGTACTTC.

The V gene is TRBV19, the J gene TRBJ1-5; D not resolved. The V gene lost 4 bases and the J gene lost 7 bases, with 14 bases spanning the gap. CDR3 length: 14 amino acids. Germline assignment: CDR1 LNHDA and CDR2 SQIVND (reference sequence). Written as DNA, the CDR3 is TGTGCCAGTAGTACGGCCGGGGTAAGGCAGCCCCAGCATTTT. Translation: CASSTAGVRQPQHF.

This chain uses TRBV28 with TRBJ2-3, with 9 bases aligning to TRBD1. Germline V lookup: CDR1 MDHEN, CDR2 SYDVKM. The J segment lost 1 base and the V segment lost 4 bases, leaving 6 bases of the junction unmatched. This CDR3 region has 16 residues. The CDR3 protein is CASSYTGGGGTDTQYF. In DNA form, the CDR3 reads TGTGCCAGCAGTTATACAGGGGGCGGTGGCACAGATACGCAGTATTTT.

The V call is TRBV4-3, the J call TRBJ1-6, with a tentative D call TRBD1 (5 bases). Trimming stripped 0 bases from V and 2 bases from J, with 17 bases between. Germline CDR1 and CDR2: LGHNA and YSLEER. The CDR3 is 19 residues long. CDR3 DNA: TGCGCCAGCAGCCAAGAGTACAGGCCCCCAAACACCTATAATTCACCCCTCCACTTT. Its translation: CASSQEYRPPNTYNSPLHF.

This sequence joins TRBV7-9 and TRBJ2-2; a weak D match, TRBD1 (7 bases). Germline V CDR1 and CDR2: SEHNR, FQNEAQ (reference sequence). Trimming left V 6 bases short and J 4 bases short, with 18 bases between. This CDR3 has 16 amino acids. The CDR3 here is CASRAGQPILTGELFF. The CDR3 DNA sequence: TGTGCCAGCAGGGCGGGACAGCCAATTCTCACCGGGGAGCTGTTTTTT.